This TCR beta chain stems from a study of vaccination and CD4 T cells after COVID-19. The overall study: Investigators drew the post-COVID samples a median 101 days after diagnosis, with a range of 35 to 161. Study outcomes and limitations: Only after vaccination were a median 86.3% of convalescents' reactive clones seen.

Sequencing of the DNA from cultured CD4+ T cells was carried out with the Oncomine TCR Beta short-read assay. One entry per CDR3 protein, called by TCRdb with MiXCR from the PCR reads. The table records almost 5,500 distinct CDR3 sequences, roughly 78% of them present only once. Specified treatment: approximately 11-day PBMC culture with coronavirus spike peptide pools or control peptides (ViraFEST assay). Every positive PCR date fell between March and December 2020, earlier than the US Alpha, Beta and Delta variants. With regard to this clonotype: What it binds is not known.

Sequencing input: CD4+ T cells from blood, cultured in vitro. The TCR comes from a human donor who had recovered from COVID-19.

The CDR3 spells CASSPRTGPGAEAFF. The CDR3 bases are TGTGCCAGCAGTCCGCGGACAGGCCCTGGCGCTGAAGCTTTCTTT. V is TRBV6-1 and J is TRBJ1-1, with TRBD1 matching 7 bases. The V gene end was trimmed by 5 bases and the J gene end by 6 bases; junction bases not matched to a gene: 12. This CDR3 contains 15 residues. CDR1 and CDR2 from the germline V gene are MNHNS and SASEGT.